Listed below are T cell receptor beta chains from one sample, sequenced in a study of Graves' ophthalmopathy and Graves' hyperthyroidism. TCRdb itself ran the multiplex PCR reads through MiXCR, one entry per CDR3 protein. Here the sample spans approximately 500,000 distinct CDR3 sequences, approximately 15% being singletons. Sequenced sample: blood. These receptors all come from a woman aged 25-40 years with Graves' ophthalmopathy. Each CDR3 is given with its conserved first and last residue. The D gene is left open where the match is weak. For some rows the clone size is stated as once, few or many, or as a class when expanded; others skip it.

cdr3_aa	cdr3_nt	j_call	d_call	v_call	clone_size
CASSAGGYTEAFF	TGTGCCAGCAGTGCAGGAGGGTACACTGAAGCTTTCTTT	TRBJ1-1	.	TRBV6-1	many
CASNRLAGRHRTGELFF	TGTGCCAGCAACAGACTAGCGGGGAGACACCGCACCGGGGAGCTGTTTTTT	TRBJ2-2	TRBD2	TRBV6-1	many
CASSYSQGAKNIQYF	TGTGCCAGCAGTTACTCTCAGGGGGCCAAAAACATTCAGTACTTC	TRBJ2-4	.	TRBV6-5	many
CASRVTPTNQPQHF	TGTGCCAGCAGGGTAACCCCAACGAACCAGCCCCAGCATTTT	TRBJ1-5	.	TRBV6-1	many
CASTTPRANTGELFF	TGTGCCAGCACCACCCCTAGGGCGAACACCGGGGAGCTGTTTTTT	TRBJ2-2	.	TRBV12-3/TRBV12-4	many
CATSEGSEAFF	TGTGCCACCAGTGAGGGATCTGAAGCTTTCTTT	TRBJ1-1	.	TRBV24-1	.
CASSFATANTGELFF	TGTGCCAGCAGTTTTGCGACTGCGAACACCGGGGAGCTGTTTTTT	TRBJ2-2	.	TRBV28	many
CASSLGGSGNTRYF	TGTGCCAGCAGTTTAGGGGGCTCTGGAAACACCAGATATTTT	TRBJ1-3	.	TRBV12-3/TRBV12-4	.
CATLTRVVPYEQYF	TGTGCCACCCTCACGAGAGTCGTCCCCTACGAGCAGTACTTC	TRBJ2-7	.	TRBV28	many
CATSRDWPGRDYGYTF	TGTGCCACCAGCAGAGATTGGCCAGGGAGGGACTATGGCTACACCTTC	TRBJ1-2	.	TRBV15	many